A single sample is the source of the 4 T cell receptor beta chains below, sequenced in a study of tumor-infiltrating lymphocytes in oesophageal squamous cell carcinoma (dated by TCRdb to 2015 to 2016). The library was built by means of PCR. The sequencer listed for this sample is Illumina HiSeq 2000. TCRdb passed the public sequencing reads through fastp at Q25 and MiXCR, retaining productive beta sequences. Rows are combined by CDR3 protein, so each entry shows the most common genes and DNA. The sample table holds around 12,000 distinct CDR3 sequences, of which roughly 46% were seen once. About 15% of the sample lies in the top ten. The sequenced sample consisted of normal esophageal tissue next to the tumor. The receptors shown here come from a male donor with esophageal squamous cell carcinoma.

By share of the sample, this clonotype is medium-sized. The chain combines TRBV7-9 with TRBJ2-3; D gene ambiguous. Trimming removed 5 bases from V and 6 bases from J, with 15 bases in between. The V gene's germline CDR1 is SEHNR and CDR2 FQNEAQ (reference sequence). This CDR3 has 14 residues. The CDR3 protein is CASSPPSAADTQYF. CDR3 DNA sequence: TGTGCCAGCAGCCCCCCCTCTGCGGCGGATACGCAGTATTTT.

V is TRBV6-6 and J is TRBJ2-7; the D is unclear. This CDR3 is 12 amino acids long. CDR1 is MNHNY, CDR2 SVGAGI, per germline (reference sequence). Trimming pared 3 bases from V and 3 bases from J, leaving 6 bases between. CDR3 sequence (DNA): TGTGCCAGCAGTTATCAGTTCTACGAGCAGTACTTC. This encodes CASSYQFYEQYF.

This clonotype occurred a few times. The chain couples TRBV5-1 to TRBJ2-5; possibly TRBD1 or TRBD2 for D (5 bases each). The J call may be in error: the DNA end matches TRBJ2-1 better. This CDR3 contains 15 residues. From germline, CDR1 is SGHRS and CDR2 YFSETQ. The CDR3 loop reads CASSPGPNVYNEQFF. CDR3 DNA sequence: TGCGCCAGCAGCCCGGGACCCAATGTCTACAATGAGCAGTTCTTC.

This clonotype showed up many times. This rearrangement joins TRBV12-2 to TRBJ2-5. TRBV12-2 is designated a pseudogene. The CDR3 is made up of 15 amino acids. The DNA for the CDR3 is TGTGCAAGTCGCCCCAAGGAACTTAACCAAGAGACCCAGTACTTC. This codes for CASRPKELNQETQYF.